A single sample is the source of the 10 T cell receptor beta chains below, sequenced in a study of blood T cell repertoires in COVID-19. Only in-frame clones appear in the TCRdb table, and some are missing; sequencing was by immunoSEQ multiplex PCR. The table shows about 280,000 clones, with less than 85% occurring only once. Sequencing input: PBMCs or T cells enriched from blood (not recorded which). The receptors originated from a woman between 50 and 59 years old who had recovered from COVID-19.

This chain uses TRBV5-1 with TRBJ2-2; 11 bases fit TRBD2. V lost 4 bases and J lost 8; bases outside the gene matches: 13. The CDR3 runs 17 residues. Germline V CDR1 and CDR2: SGHRS, YFSETQ. The CDR3 region has the DNA TGCGCCAGCAGCCTTTTGACTAGCGGGGCAGCCCCGGGGGAGCTGTTTTTT. Translated: CASSLLTSGAAPGELFF. The variable domain in full, with the rest retrieved from reference TRBV5-1 and TRBJ2-2, is KAGVTQTPRYLIKTRGQQVTLSCSPISGHRSVSWYQQTPGQGLQFLFEYFSETQRNKGNFPGRFSGRQFSNSRSEMNVSTLELGDSALYLCASSLLTSGAAPGELFFGEGSRLTVL.

The chain links TRBV7-2 to TRBJ1-1, with 10 bases lining up with TRBD1. Per the germline V gene, CDR1 is SGHTA and CDR2 is FQGNSA. With 0 bases clipped from V and 10 bases from J, the junction kept 8 bases outside the gene matches. CDR3 length equals 15 residues. The CDR3 here is CASSLAYPGQGRAFF. Written as DNA, the CDR3 is TGTGCCAGCAGCTTAGCTTATCCGGGACAGGGGAGAGCTTTCTTT.

The J gene is TRBJ2-7, the V gene TRBV15, with 8 bases matching TRBD1. CDR1 is LNHNV, CDR2 YYDKDF, per germline (reference sequence). The J segment lost 6 bases and the V segment lost 1 base, leaving 8 bases of the junction unmatched. This CDR3 has 15 amino acids. The CDR3 sequence is CATSRVGGTGGEQYF. The CDR3 nucleotides are TGTGCCACCAGCAGAGTAGGGGGAACAGGGGGCGAGCAGTACTTC.

The V call is TRBV15, the J call TRBJ1-5; the D is unclear. This CDR3 has 12 residues. The V and J ends lost 8 bases and 2 bases respectively, with 7 bases between them. Germline lookup yields CDR1 LNHNV and CDR2 YYDKDF (reference sequence). The CDR3 reads CATRAGNQPQHF. For the CDR3, the DNA is TGTGCCACCCGCGCGGGCAATCAGCCCCAGCATTTT.

The rearrangement joins TRBV19 to TRBJ2-5; 9 positions match TRBD1. V dropped 3 bases and J dropped 4; count of bases not matched to a gene: 6. The CDR3 is made up of 15 amino acids. CDR1 is LNHDA, CDR2 SQIVND, per germline (reference sequence). CDR3 nucleotides: TGTGCCAGTAGTATCGACAGGGGGAATCGAGAGACCCAGTACTTC. It yields the protein CASSIDRGNRETQYF.

This sequence joins TRBV10-3 and TRBJ2-5; 11 positions agree with TRBD1. Germline assignment: CDR1 ENHRY and CDR2 SYGVKD. With V trimmed by 6 bases and J by 3 bases, 6 bases remained unmatched. The CDR3 has 15 residues. The CDR3 DNA sequence: TGTGCCATCAGACAGGGACAGGGGGGAGAAGAGACCCAGTACTTC. This sequence encodes CAIRQGQGGEETQYF.

This clone was recorded only once. The gene calls are TRBV5-1 and TRBJ2-7, with 8 positions matching TRBD2. This CDR3 region has 13 residues. Unmatched junction bases numbered 6, after V lost 4 bases and J lost 6 bases. Germline values: CDR1 SGHRS, CDR2 YFSETQ. CDR3 loop: CASSQRELVEQYF. CDR3 coding DNA: TGCGCCAGCAGCCAGCGGGAGTTGGTCGAGCAGTACTTC.

The chain carries TRBV7-8 and TRBJ2-7, with TRBD2 matching 14 bases. In germline, CDR1 is SGHVS, CDR2 FQNEAQ. The CDR3 totals 17 residues. Germline trimming cut 5 bases from V and 0 bases from J; bases unmatched to any gene: 6. The DNA for the CDR3 is TGTGCCAGCAGCGAGGGACTAGCGGGGGTTCGCTCCTACGAGCAGTACTTC. Translated, it gives CASSEGLAGVRSYEQYF.

This rearrangement joins TRBV7-6 to TRBJ2-7, with a tentative D call TRBD1 (6 bases). The CDR3 extends over 17 amino acids. CDR1 is SGHVS and CDR2 is FNYEAQ in the germline V gene. V was clipped by 1 base and J by 4 bases, with 20 bases between them. The DNA for the CDR3 is TGTGCCAGCAGCTTAGAGGCGGGTAGGGGGTTGGGTTACGAGCAGTACTTC. Amino acid sequence: CASSLEAGRGLGYEQYF.

CDR3 sequence (DNA): TGTGCCAGCAGCCCCTTCAGGGGGCCGGATGAAAAACTGTTTTTT. It is translated as CASSPFRGPDEKLFF. V is TRBV3-1 (or the pseudogene TRBV3-2) and J is TRBJ1-4; 8 nucleotides line up with TRBD1. V dropped 4 bases and J dropped 6; count of bases not matched to a gene: 7. This CDR3 region has 15 residues. Germline lookup yields CDR1 LGHDT and CDR2 YNNKEL (reference sequence).